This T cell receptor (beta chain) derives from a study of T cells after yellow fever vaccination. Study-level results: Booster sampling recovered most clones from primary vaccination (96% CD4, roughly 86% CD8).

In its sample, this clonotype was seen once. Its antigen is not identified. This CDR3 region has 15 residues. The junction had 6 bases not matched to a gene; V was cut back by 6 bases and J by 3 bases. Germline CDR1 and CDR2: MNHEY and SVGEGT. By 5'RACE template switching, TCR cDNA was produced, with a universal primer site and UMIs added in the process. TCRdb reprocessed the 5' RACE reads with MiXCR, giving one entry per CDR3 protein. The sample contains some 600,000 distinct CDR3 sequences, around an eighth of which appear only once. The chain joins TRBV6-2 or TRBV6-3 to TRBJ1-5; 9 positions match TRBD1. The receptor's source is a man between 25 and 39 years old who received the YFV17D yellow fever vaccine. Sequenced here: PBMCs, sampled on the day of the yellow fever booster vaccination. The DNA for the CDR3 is TGTGCCAGCAGCCCCGGACAGGGGTACAATCAGCCCCAGCATTTT. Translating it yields CASSPGQGYNQPQHF.